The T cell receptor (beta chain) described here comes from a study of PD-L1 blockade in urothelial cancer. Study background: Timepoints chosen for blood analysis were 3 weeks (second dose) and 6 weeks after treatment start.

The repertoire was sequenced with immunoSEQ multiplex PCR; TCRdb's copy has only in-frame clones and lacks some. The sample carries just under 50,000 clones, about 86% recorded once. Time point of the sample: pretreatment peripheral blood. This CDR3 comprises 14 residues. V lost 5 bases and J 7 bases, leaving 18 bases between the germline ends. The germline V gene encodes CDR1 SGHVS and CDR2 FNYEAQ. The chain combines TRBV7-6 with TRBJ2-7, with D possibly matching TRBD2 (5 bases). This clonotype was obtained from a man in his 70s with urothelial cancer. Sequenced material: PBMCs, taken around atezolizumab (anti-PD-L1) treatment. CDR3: CASSPADSPREQYF. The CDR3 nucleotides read TGTGCCAGCAGCCCGGCGGACTCCCCTCGGGAGCAGTACTTC. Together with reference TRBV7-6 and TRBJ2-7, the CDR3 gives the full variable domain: GAGVSQSPRYKVTKRGQDVALRCDPISGHVSLYWYRQALGQGPEFLTYFNYEAQQDKSGLPNDRFSAERPEGSISTLTIQRTEQRDSAMYRCASSPADSPREQYFGPGTRLTVT.